The 5 T cell receptor beta chains given below trace back to one sample, sequenced in a study of T cell repertoires in cytomegalovirus infection. TCRdb itself ran the reads through MiXCR, one entry per CDR3 protein. The sample yields roughly 300,000 distinct CDR3 sequences, about a quarter seen once. Sequenced material: PBMCs. These receptor sequences come from a human donor in good health (CMV status not recorded). Some clones in this sample may be carry-over from other donors' samples.

This chain connects TRBV7-6 to TRBJ2-1; D possibly corresponds to TRBD1 (5 bases). The ends were cut back, 5 bases at V and 0 bases at J, with 11 bases in the middle. Per germline, CDR1 SGHVS and CDR2 FNYEAQ. The CDR3 has 15 residues. The CDR3 sequence: CASSGRQSSYNEQFF. For the CDR3, the DNA is TGTGCCAGCAGCGGCAGACAGAGCTCCTACAATGAGCAGTTCTTC.

This clonotype was recorded many times. This CDR3 reads CASSLNTQGYTF. Here the CDR3 DNA reads TGTGCCAGCAGCCTAAACACGCAGGGCTACACCTTC. This chain links TRBV7-2 with TRBJ1-2; D uncertain. With 5 bases removed from V and 8 bases from J, the gap between germline ends came to 12 bases. Looked up from germline, CDR1 is SGHTA and CDR2 is FQGNSA. The CDR3 covers 12 residues.

The chain recombines TRBV18 with TRBJ1-1; no reliable D call. Germline V CDR1 and CDR2: KGHSH, LQKENI. The CDR3 is 13 residues long. Trimming cost V 6 bases and J 6 bases, with 14 bases left between them. CDR3 DNA sequence: TGTGCCAGCTCCCCCCCAAGCCTCTCTGAAGCTTTCTTT. Its protein product is CASSPPSLSEAFF.

This clonotype has more than one count but fewer than ten. The rearrangement joins TRBV12-3 or TRBV12-4 to TRBJ1-1; D gene ambiguous. CDR3 length equals 14 residues. V lost 5 bases to trimming and J lost 4 bases, with 14 bases between them. CDR3 amino acids: CASSDLVGPTEAFF. The CDR3 DNA is TGTGCCAGCAGTGACCTGGTCGGTCCCACTGAAGCTTTCTTT.

This clonotype was counted between two and nine times. The rearrangement joins TRBV11-2 to TRBJ2-5; possibly TRBD2 for D (6 bases). The germline V gene has CDR1 SGHAT and CDR2 FQNNGV. The V and J ends lost 5 bases and 5 bases respectively, with 18 bases between them. There are 15 residues in the CDR3. Written as DNA, the CDR3 is TGTGCCAGCAGCCAGGAACCGGGAGCCTGGGAGACCCAGTACTTC. Protein: CASSQEPGAWETQYF. Based on the CDR3 plus reference TRBV11-2 and TRBJ2-5, the full variable domain is EAGVAQSPRYKIIEKRQSVAFWCNPISGHATLYWYQQILGQGPKLLIQFQNNGVVDDSQLPKDRFSAERLKGVDSTLKIQPAKLEDSAVYLCASSQEPGAWETQYFGPGTRLLVL.